The 9 T cell receptor beta chains below were found in one sample sequenced in a study of CD8 T cells in ankylosing spondylitis. TCRdb re-derived calls from the 5' RACE reads in MiXCR, one entry per CDR3 protein. The sample holds about 220,000 distinct CDR3 sequences, 5.5% to 7.5% seen once. Study-wide points: Seemingly distinctive of ankylosing spondylitis blood was a TCR beta motif formed by eight highly homologous variants.

The antigens of these receptors remain unknown. The material sequenced was blood, either unsorted or a sorted T cell fraction (not recorded which). Receptors were obtained from a male donor with ankylosing spondylitis.

This clonotype was counted many times. The V call is TRBV11-1, the J call TRBJ2-6; 8 bases align to TRBD1. Germline assignment: CDR1 SGHAT and CDR2 FQDESV (reference sequence). This CDR3 is 18 amino acids long. J was trimmed by 0 bases and V by 6 bases; bases with no gene match: 10. CDR3 sequence reads: CASSSRDRSYSGANVLTF. CDR3 sequence (DNA): TGTGCCAGCAGTTCCAGGGACAGGAGCTACTCTGGGGCCAACGTCCTGACTTTC. Looking up the rest from reference TRBV11-1 and TRBJ2-6 gives the full variable domain: EAEVAQSPRYKITEKSQAVAFWCDPISGHATLYWYRQILGQGPELLVQFQDESVVDDSQLPKDRFSAERLKGVDSTLKIQPAELGDSAMYLCASSSRDRSYSGANVLTFGAGSRLTVL.

This clonotype occurred a few times. The V and J genes are TRBV28 and TRBJ2-7, with 9 bases fitting TRBD1. The CDR3 runs to 15 residues. Trimming cost V 2 bases and J 2 bases; bases outside gene matches: 4. Germline V CDR1 and CDR2: MDHEN, SYDVKM. In DNA form, the CDR3 reads TGTGCCAGCAGTTTAGAGGGACAGGGTACCTACGAGCAGTACTTC. It yields the protein CASSLEGQGTYEQYF.

Ten or more counts support this clonotype. The chain carries TRBV12-3 or TRBV12-4 and TRBJ2-1; 10 bases are shared with TRBD2. The trim removed 2 bases at V and 9 bases at J, leaving 7 bases unmatched. This CDR3 has 15 residues. CDR3 sequence reads: CASSLLAGAGSEQFF. The CDR3 DNA is TGTGCCAGCAGTTTACTAGCGGGAGCCGGTAGTGAGCAGTTCTTC.

The chain joins TRBV4-1 to TRBJ2-1, with a possible D match to TRBD2 (6 bases). CDR1 MGHRA and CDR2 YSYEKL come from the germline V gene. This CDR3 is 16 amino acids long. V was cut by 2 bases and J by 4 bases, with 15 bases left in between. CDR3 in amino acids: CASSQRGARGYNEQFF. The CDR3 DNA is TGCGCCAGCAGCCAACGCGGGGCTCGCGGGTACAATGAGCAGTTCTTC.

This clonotype was seen ten or more times. The chain combines TRBV5-6 with TRBJ2-5; TRBD2 agrees at 10 bases. Germline V gene data show CDR1 as SGHDT and CDR2 as YYEEEE. This CDR3 is 17 amino acids long. V gave up 4 bases and J gave up 4 bases; unmatched junction bases: 13. CDR3 in DNA: TGTGCCAGCAGCGGCGGGCTAGCGGGAGCGGTAGGAGAGACCCAGTACTTC. It translates to CASSGGLAGAVGETQYF.

This clonotype was seen at least ten times. The chain is built from TRBV7-8 and TRBJ1-1; D ambiguous. Germline values: CDR1 SGHVS, CDR2 FQNEAQ. The V end was cut by 5 bases, the J end by 0 bases, with 13 bases between. The length of the CDR3 is 15 residues. CDR3 DNA: TGTGCCAGCAGCCAAAGCCGGGCTGTGAACACTGAAGCTTTCTTT. It translates to CASSQSRAVNTEAFF.

This clonotype was counted many times. The chain couples TRBV4-3 to TRBJ1-1, with 7 positions matching TRBD1. The CDR3 covers 15 residues. Germline V gene lookup returns CDR1 LGHNA and CDR2 YSLEER. The ends lost 4 bases at V and 3 bases at J; junction bases unmatched: 8. As DNA, the CDR3 is TGCGCCAGCAGCCGGTACAGGGGAATTGACACTGAAGCTTTCTTT. Translation: CASSRYRGIDTEAFF.

At least ten counts were recorded for this clonotype. V usage is TRBV29-1 and J usage is TRBJ2-4; TRBD2 agrees at 8 bases. The CDR3 sequence is 12 residues long. Germline lookup yields CDR1 SQVTM and CDR2 ANQGSEA. Unmatched junction bases numbered 2, after V lost 7 bases and J lost 3 bases. The DNA of the CDR3 is TGCAGCGCGGGAGGGGGCAAAAACATTCAGTACTTC. It encodes CSAGGGKNIQYF.

Many counts were recorded for this clonotype. The chain carries TRBV27 and TRBJ2-2; a possible D gene is TRBD1 (5 bases). V was shortened by 6 bases and J by 6 bases, with 8 bases between the two germline ends. The CDR3 is 12 residues long. Germline V gives CDR1 MNHEY, CDR2 SMNVEV (reference sequence). The CDR3: CASRIGAGELFF. The CDR3 DNA follows: TGTGCCAGCAGGATAGGGGCCGGGGAGCTGTTTTTT.